These 30 T cell receptor beta chains originate from one sample sequenced in a study of blood T cells in healthy people across ages (dated by TCRdb to between 2014 and 2016). Library creation used 5' RACE. Sequencing was performed on an Illumina HiSeq 2500. The second PCR ran for about 7 to 11 cycles and used a J-beta primer mix along with a sample-barcoded 5' primer. In-frame beta chains were kept once TCRdb had trimmed the public reads at Q25 with fastp and called clones with MiXCR. Each entry is one CDR3 protein sequence, shown with its most common DNA and genes. The sample yields roughly 1,300,000 distinct CDR3 sequences; 59% were counted once. The ten largest clones represent 6.5% to 8.5% of the sample. The specimen was blood. The receptor source for this set is a young man in good health.

The chain employs TRBV6-1 and TRBJ2-2, with D possibly matching TRBD1 (6 bases). V was pared by 6 bases and J by 4 bases, with 9 bases between. CDR3 length: 13 amino acids. The germline V gene encodes CDR1 MNHNS and CDR2 SASEGT. The CDR3 is CASSGQSTGELFF. The CDR3 nucleotides read TGTGCCAGCAGCGGACAGTCCACCGGGGAGCTGTTTTTT.

The chain uses TRBV2 and TRBJ1-2; D is unresolved. V was trimmed by 7 bases and J by 11 bases, leaving 23 bases between them. This CDR3 contains 14 residues. The V gene's germline CDR1 is SNHLY and CDR2 FYNNEI. CDR3 region: CASTADNHGIIYTF. For the CDR3, the DNA is TGTGCCAGCACCGCCGACAACCATGGGATTATTTACACCTTC.

The chain has TRBV20-1 and TRBJ2-5; D might be TRBD1 (6 bases). This CDR3 has 13 amino acids. Trimming removed 0 bases from V and 4 bases from J, with 9 bases in between. Germline-derived CDR1 and CDR2 are DFQATT and SNEGSKA (reference sequence). DNA for the CDR3: TGCAGTGCTAGAGAGGCCAGGGGAGAGACCCAGTACTTC. Amino acid sequence: CSAREARGETQYF.

J is TRBJ1-1 and V is TRBV6-1; D unclear. The ends were cut back, 6 bases at V and 11 bases at J, with 16 bases in the middle. CDR1 and CDR2 from the germline V gene are MNHNS and SASEGT. CDR3 length: 12 amino acids. The CDR3 reads CASSYIGGNAFF. In nucleotides, the CDR3 is TGTGCCAGCAGCTATATCGGCGGGAACGCTTTCTTT.

V gene TRBV4-3 combines with J gene TRBJ2-1; D is perhaps TRBD1 (5 bases). Per the germline V gene, CDR1 is LGHNA and CDR2 is YSLEER. Trimming left V 0 bases short and J 9 bases short, with 15 bases between. The length of the CDR3 is 15 residues. The CDR3 sequence is CASSQDRQGAFEQFF. Here the CDR3 DNA reads TGCGCCAGCAGCCAAGATAGGCAGGGTGCCTTTGAGCAGTTCTTC.

The chain combines TRBV28 with TRBJ2-1; D perhaps matches TRBD2 (5 bases). CDR1 MDHEN and CDR2 SYDVKM come from the germline V gene. This CDR3 has 17 residues. Trimming stripped 2 bases from V and 6 bases from J, with 20 bases between. The CDR3 loop is CASSLRFMRARGNEQFF. The CDR3 bases are TGTGCCAGCAGTTTACGTTTTATGAGGGCGCGTGGCAATGAGCAGTTCTTC.

The genes are TRBV27 and TRBJ2-3; D gene uncertain. Germline values: CDR1 MNHEY, CDR2 SMNVEV (reference sequence). V was shortened by 0 bases and J by 6 bases, with 16 bases between the two germline ends. CDR3 length: 16 residues. CDR3 DNA sequence: TGTGCCAGCAGTTTATCAACAGTGCCAAACACGGATACGCAGTATTTT. It specifies CASSLSTVPNTDTQYF.

The rearrangement links TRBV14 to TRBJ2-4; weak D call: TRBD1 (6 bases). The end of the DNA aligns better with TRBJ2-7, so the J call may be wrong. Germline V lookup: CDR1 SGHDN, CDR2 FVKESK. There are 13 residues in the CDR3. Here the CDR3 reads CASSHTTGSEQYF. DNA for the CDR3: TGTGCCAGCAGCCACACTACAGGGAGCGAGCAGTACTTC.

This clonotype turned up a few times. The V and J genes are TRBV29-1 and TRBJ2-1; D is undetermined. V was pared by 4 bases and J by 2 bases, with 6 bases between. CDR1 is SQVTM and CDR2 is ANQGSEA in the germline V gene. The CDR3 extends over 12 amino acids. The CDR3 is CSVGYAYNEQFF. The CDR3 region has the DNA TGCAGCGTTGGGTACGCCTACAATGAGCAGTTCTTC.

This clonotype was observed a single time. The chain is built from TRBV7-9 and TRBJ1-4, with TRBD1 matching over 10 bases. Germline lookup yields CDR1 SEHNR and CDR2 FQNEAQ (reference sequence). The V gene end was trimmed by 5 bases and the J gene end by 7 bases; junction bases not matched to a gene: 7. The CDR3 consists of 15 residues. CDR3 sequence reads: CASSPGTGEVEKLFF. In DNA, the CDR3 is TGTGCCAGCAGCCCTGGGACAGGGGAAGTTGAAAAACTGTTTTTT.

V gene TRBV9 combines with J gene TRBJ2-7; 12 positions agree with TRBD2. This CDR3 contains 16 residues. The V and J ends lost 0 bases and 2 bases, in that order; junction bases with no gene match: 3. The germline V gene has CDR1 SGDLS and CDR2 YYNGEE. Written as DNA, the CDR3 is TGTGCCAGCAGCGTAGGCTCTAGCGGGAGGGCCTACGAGCAGTACTTC. It is translated as CASSVGSSGRAYEQYF.

The chain links TRBV5-1 to TRBJ2-7; D is perhaps TRBD1 (5 bases). The CDR3 spans 15 residues. Between the trimmed V and J ends, which lost 7 bases and 2 bases, there was a span of 19 bases. The germline CDR1 and CDR2 sequences are SGHRS and YFSETQ. CDR3 residues: CASGEQRIGAYEQYF. The CDR3 DNA follows: TGCGCCAGCGGGGAACAGAGGATAGGGGCCTACGAGCAGTACTTC.

The gene calls are TRBV2 and TRBJ2-7; D unclear. This CDR3 spans 15 amino acids. V gave up 8 bases and J gave up 0 bases, with 17 bases separating them. Germline V lookup: CDR1 SNHLY, CDR2 FYNNEI. The DNA of the CDR3 is TGTGCCAGCGTCTTAAGGGCGACGCTCTCCTACGAGCAGTACTTC. It is translated as CASVLRATLSYEQYF.

This clonotype showed up just once. V gene TRBV21-1 combines with J gene TRBJ2-2. TRBV21-1 corresponds to a pseudogene. The CDR3 has 12 amino acids. CDR3 sequence (DNA): TGTGCCAGCAGCAAATCATGCGGGGAGCTGTTTTTT. Encoded protein: CASSKSCGELFF.

This rearrangement joins TRBV20-1 to TRBJ1-2, with 7 bases fitting TRBD1. Germline V lookup: CDR1 DFQATT, CDR2 SNEGSKA (reference sequence). The V and J ends lost 3 bases and 7 bases, in that order; junction bases with no gene match: 2. The CDR3 consists of 11 residues. This CDR3 is CSARTGFGYTF. The CDR3 coding sequence is TGCAGTGCTAGGACAGGGTTTGGCTACACCTTC.

The V and J genes are TRBV12-3 or TRBV12-4 and TRBJ2-7, with TRBD2 matching over 8 bases. V gave up 3 bases and J gave up 0 bases; unmatched junction bases: 10. The CDR3 covers 17 residues. The CDR3 DNA sequence: TGTGCCAGCAGTTTTGGGGGCTTGAGCGGGAGCTCCTACGAGCAGTACTTC. Amino acid sequence: CASSFGGLSGSSYEQYF.

This chain connects TRBV7-9 to TRBJ2-1, with TRBD2 matching 7 bases. Germline V lookup: CDR1 SEHNR, CDR2 FQNEAQ (reference sequence). CDR3 length equals 18 residues. With V trimmed by 8 bases and J by 3 bases, 19 bases remained unmatched. For the CDR3, the DNA is TGTGCCAGCTCCCCCCCAGCGAGTACAGCGGGATACTACAATGAGCAGTTCTTC. It specifies CASSPPASTAGYYNEQFF.

This clonotype was seen a few times. The chain couples TRBV5-5 to TRBJ2-1, with 8 nucleotides matching TRBD2. Germline lookup yields CDR1 SGHKS and CDR2 YYEKEE (reference sequence). This CDR3 is 16 amino acids long. V shed 0 bases, J shed 8 bases, and the junction held 10 bases outside the gene matches. The CDR3 reads CASSLGETSAMDEQFF. In DNA form, the CDR3 reads TGTGCCAGCAGCTTGGGCGAGACTAGCGCGATGGATGAGCAGTTCTTC.

The chain uses TRBV29-1 and TRBJ1-2; the D is unclear. The V and J ends lost 5 bases and 6 bases respectively, with 16 bases between them. The CDR3 length is 13 residues. CDR1 and CDR2 (germline): SQVTM, ANQGSEA. CDR3 nucleotide sequence: TGCAGCGTTCTTACAACAGCGGCTGATGGCTACACCTTC. Its translation is CSVLTTAADGYTF.

This clonotype was picked up a small number of times. The V and J genes are TRBV20-1 and TRBJ2-1; the D is unclear. With 0 bases removed from V and 2 bases from J, the gap between germline ends came to 11 bases. From germline, CDR1 is DFQATT and CDR2 SNEGSKA (reference sequence). The CDR3 runs to 15 residues. For the CDR3, the DNA is TGCAGTGCTAGAGATCAAGGTCGGGCCTACAATGAGCAGTTCTTC. Residues: CSARDQGRAYNEQFF.

The chain recombines TRBV9 with TRBJ2-1; 9 bases line up with TRBD2. The J segment lost 8 bases and the V segment lost 4 bases, leaving 13 bases of the junction unmatched. Germline CDR1 reads SGDLS; CDR2 reads YYNGEE. CDR3 length equals 16 residues. CDR3 in DNA: TGTGCCAGCAGCACCGGGTTGCGGGGGGGCTTGGATGAGCAGTTCTTC. It is translated as CASSTGLRGGLDEQFF.

This clonotype was counted only a few times. CDR3 DNA: TGTGCCAGCAGCCCCAAACGGTCTGAAGCTTTCTTT. It is translated as CASSPKRSEAFF. The chain is built from TRBV4-2 and TRBJ1-1, with D uncertain. Germline-derived CDR1 and CDR2 are LGHNA and YNFKEQ. The CDR3 is 12 residues long. The V end was cut by 4 bases, the J end by 6 bases, with 9 bases between.

J is TRBJ2-1 and V is TRBV4-1; 11 bases match TRBD2. J was trimmed by 7 bases and V by 7 bases; bases with no gene match: 9. CDR3 length: 15 residues. In germline, CDR1 is MGHRA, CDR2 YSYEKL. The CDR3 nucleotides are TGCGCCAGCACCCATACCACTAGCGGGGGTAATGAGCAGTTCTTC. Amino acids: CASTHTTSGGNEQFF.

V and J are TRBV12-5 and TRBJ1-2, with 9 bases fitting TRBD1. J gave up 5 bases and V 0 bases, and 4 bases lay outside the gene matches. CDR1 is LGHNT and CDR2 is FRNRAP in the germline V gene. The CDR3 sequence is 15 residues long. CDR3 nucleotides: TGTGCTAGTGGTTTGGTTACAGGGGGCGCGTATGGCTACACCTTC. The encoded protein is CASGLVTGGAYGYTF.

This clonotype has a handful of counts. The rearrangement joins TRBV5-1 to TRBJ2-3; D gene uncertain. Germline CDR1 SGHRS, CDR2 YFSETQ. The CDR3 extends over 13 amino acids. Trimming left V 5 bases short and J 3 bases short, with 10 bases between. In DNA, the CDR3 is TGCGCCAGCAGGGGCTTTGCAACAGATACGCAGTATTTT. This gives the protein CASRGFATDTQYF.

This clonotype was observed a handful of times. The rearrangement joins TRBV20-1 to TRBJ2-3, with a weak D call TRBD2 (5 bases). The CDR3 is 15 amino acids. With 3 bases removed from V and 4 bases from J, the gap between germline ends came to 17 bases. Germline CDR1 DFQATT, CDR2 SNEGSKA (reference sequence). The CDR3 nucleotides read TGCAGTGCTAGTCGGTCTAGCCCTAGGCCAGATACGCAGTATTTT. This encodes CSASRSSPRPDTQYF.

This clonotype occurred many times. CDR3 protein: CSARAATRGDYNEQFF. DNA of the CDR3: TGCAGTGCTAGAGCAGCGACGAGGGGAGATTACAATGAGCAGTTCTTC. This chain links TRBV20-1 with TRBJ2-1; D tentatively reads TRBD1 or TRBD2 (5 bases each). Germline-derived CDR1 and CDR2 are DFQATT and SNEGSKA (reference sequence). The CDR3 loop spans 16 amino acids. V shed 1 base and J shed 4 bases, with 17 bases lying between them.

The rearrangement uses TRBV5-1 and TRBJ2-5, with 7 bases lining up with TRBD2. V lost 6 bases and J lost 1; bases outside the gene matches: 9. CDR1 and CDR2 from the germline V gene are SGHRS and YFSETQ. The length of the CDR3 is 15 residues. The CDR3 coding sequence is TGCGCCAGCACCCGTGACCCGGGGGGCCAAGAGACCCAGTACTTC. Protein: CASTRDPGGQETQYF.

The genes are TRBV7-2 and TRBJ1-2; the D gene is possibly TRBD1 (6 bases). Germline lookup yields CDR1 SGHTA and CDR2 FQGNSA. The V end lost 5 bases, the J end lost 4 bases, and 17 bases lay between the germline ends. The CDR3 totals 15 residues. The CDR3 loop reads CASSAGTAGAYGYTF. The CDR3, as DNA: TGTGCCAGCAGCGCTGGGACGGCGGGGGCCTATGGCTACACCTTC.

This clonotype was seen a handful of times. The chain uses TRBV25-1 and TRBJ2-3; perhaps TRBD1 as D (6 bases). Trimming took off 10 bases at V and 6 bases at J, with 20 bases between the two ends. Germline values: CDR1 MGHDK, CDR2 SYGVNS. The CDR3 is made up of 14 amino acids. CDR3 sequence (DNA): TGTGCCACGCGGCCGGGACATCAGTCGGATACGCAGTATTTT. This codes for CATRPGHQSDTQYF.